These 10 T cell receptor beta chains were all obtained from the same sample, sequenced in a study of T-cell memory formation after mild COVID-19. Each CDR3 protein is one row after TCRdb ran MiXCR on the 5' RACE reads. The sample gives 530,000 or so distinct CDR3 sequences, around a sixth of which show up once; about 8.6% is in the top ten. Specimen: PBMCs or a T cell subset sorted from them (not recorded which). Source of these receptors: an adult woman who had mild COVID-19 (a few samples of this study predate the infection). Cell type and time point are not known.

This clonotype was seen a few times. The V call is TRBV12-3 or TRBV12-4, the J call TRBJ2-2; 14 positions agree with TRBD2. With 5 bases clipped from V and 5 bases from J, the junction kept 10 bases outside the gene matches. The length of the CDR3 is 18 residues. This chain's CDR3 is CASSRPGLAGVGTGELFF. Here the CDR3 DNA reads TGTGCCAGCAGTCGTCCGGGACTAGCGGGAGTAGGAACCGGGGAGCTGTTTTTT.

This clonotype was seen only a few times. The CDR3 DNA is TGTGCCAGCAGCCAAGATATCGGGACCGGGGAGCTGTTTTTT. Protein: CASSQDIGTGELFF. This chain connects TRBV3-2 to TRBJ2-2. TRBV3-2 is a listed pseudogene. The CDR3 consists of 14 residues.

The V gene is TRBV11-2, the J gene TRBJ2-7; 10 positions agree with TRBD2. V lost 5 bases to trimming and J lost 7 bases; unmatched junction nucleotides: 11. Germline CDR1 and CDR2: SGHAT and FQNNGV. The CDR3 is 15 amino acids. In nucleotides, the CDR3 is TGTGCCAGCAGCCACACGCCTAGCGGGAGATGGGAGCAGTACTTC. Protein: CASSHTPSGRWEQYF. Full variable domain (missing parts from reference TRBV11-2 and TRBJ2-7): EAGVAQSPRYKIIEKRQSVAFWCNPISGHATLYWYQQILGQGPKLLIQFQNNGVVDDSQLPKDRFSAERLKGVDSTLKIQPAKLEDSAVYLCASSHTPSGRWEQYFGPGTRLTVT.

The J gene is TRBJ1-3, the V gene TRBV5-1, with 9 bases fitting TRBD1. The CDR3 totals 16 residues. With V trimmed by 0 bases and J by 5 bases, 6 bases remained unmatched. Germline V gene lookup returns CDR1 SGHRS and CDR2 YFSETQ. CDR3 DNA sequence: TGCGCCAGCAGCTTGGGCTCGGGACAGGGTAGAAACACCATATATTTT. This sequence encodes CASSLGSGQGRNTIYF.

This clonotype has only a few counts. This chain uses TRBV20-1 with TRBJ2-7; D is unclear. Per the germline V gene, CDR1 is DFQATT and CDR2 is SNEGSKA (reference sequence). The length of the CDR3 is 15 residues. Trimming took 3 bases from V and 4 from J, leaving 19 bases between them. The CDR3 nucleotides are TGCAGTGCTAGGGCCCCAGGTGGGCATAGGTACGAGCAGTACTTC. This encodes CSARAPGGHRYEQYF.

This clonotype was detected only a few times. The J gene is TRBJ2-3, the V gene TRBV5-1, with D uncertain. This CDR3 region has 14 residues. Trimming took 0 bases from V and 3 from J, leaving 8 bases between them. From germline, CDR1 is SGHRS and CDR2 YFSETQ. The CDR3 protein is CASSLGGKTDTQYF. CDR3 in DNA: TGCGCCAGCAGCTTGGGTGGTAAAACAGATACGCAGTATTTT.

This chain joins TRBV11-2 and TRBJ1-1; D is unclear. The CDR3 contains 14 residues. V lost 5 bases to trimming and J lost 5 bases, with 15 bases between them. CDR1 SGHAT and CDR2 FQNNGV come from the germline V gene. CDR3 sequence reads: CASSPSGKSTEAFF. CDR3 bases: TGTGCCAGCAGCCCTTCGGGGAAAAGTACTGAAGCTTTCTTT.

This clonotype came up a few times. Being one base from a much bigger clone, this may be a read error. The V call is TRBV7-9, the J call TRBJ1-1; D is ambiguous. Between the trimmed V and J ends, which lost 3 bases and 0 bases, there was a span of 5 bases. The CDR3 covers 13 residues. CDR1 is SEHNR, CDR2 FQNEAQ, per germline (reference sequence). This chain's CDR3 is CASSFDMNTEAFF. Here the CDR3 DNA reads TGTGCCAGCAGCTTTGACATGAACACTGAAGCTTTCTTT.

The chain has TRBV4-3 and TRBJ2-2; perhaps TRBD1 as D (7 bases). V was trimmed by 4 bases and J by 5 bases, leaving 17 bases between them. The CDR3 covers 16 residues. From germline, CDR1 is LGHNA and CDR2 YSLEER. CDR3 sequence (DNA): TGCGCCAGCAGCCCTTACGGGGGACAGTGGACCGGGGAGCTGTTTTTT. This encodes CASSPYGGQWTGELFF.

The gene calls are TRBV12-3 or TRBV12-4 and TRBJ2-1, with D possibly TRBD2 on 5 matching bases. Between the trimmed V and J ends, which lost 3 bases and 7 bases, there was a span of 10 bases. The CDR3 is 13 amino acids. The CDR3 sequence: CASSFVRRNEQFF. For the CDR3, the DNA is TGTGCCAGCAGTTTCGTGAGGAGGAATGAGCAGTTCTTC.